This T cell receptor beta chain was retrieved from a study of blood T cell repertoires in COVID-19. Study details: The United States, Italy and Spain were the sources of the acute and convalescent COVID-19 samples. PBMCs, B-cell-depleted T cells, or T cells provided the cDNA or gDNA that made up the material.

This clone appeared once. In the original analysis: From reference gene primer amplification, estimates of nucleated cell counts were derived. Clones were sequenced by immunoSEQ multiplex PCR, and TCRdb holds only the in-frame ones, with some missing. V, J and clone size are taken as reported in that table, and D and trimming were inferred from the DNA itself. Among around 200,000 clones, about 90% were seen once, and the ten largest hold around 1.5%. With 4 bases removed from V and 0 bases from J, the gap between germline ends came to 13 bases. Germline values: CDR1 SGHRS, CDR2 YFSETQ. The CDR3 is 16 residues long.

Source material: peripheral blood. J is TRBJ1-4 and V is TRBV5-1; D is perhaps TRBD1 (6 bases). The receptor was derived from a man aged 18 to 29 with active or convalescent COVID-19. In DNA form, the CDR3 reads TGCGCCAGCAGCGCCGTGGACAGCGCAACTAATGAAAAACTGTTTTTT. As protein: CASSAVDSATNEKLFF.